One sample yielded the 24 T cell receptor beta chains listed below, sequenced in a study of blood T cell repertoires in COVID-19. Generated by immunoSEQ multiplex PCR, the TCRdb table keeps only in-frame clones and is missing some. The sample has more than 75,000 clones; roughly 84% are singletons. The material sequenced was peripheral blood. All receptors derive from a man in his sixties with acute or convalescent COVID-19.

The chain is built from TRBV7-8 and TRBJ2-5; D ambiguous. The CDR3 consists of 14 residues. Germline-derived CDR1 and CDR2 are SGHVS and FQNEAQ. V was cut by 3 bases and J by 0 bases, with 8 bases left in between. The CDR3 bases are TGTGCCAGCAGCTTTCACAAGTACCAAGAGACCCAGTACTTC. Encoded protein: CASSFHKYQETQYF.

This sequence joins TRBV3-1 (or the pseudogene TRBV3-2) and TRBJ2-3; 13 bases map to TRBD2. V shed 4 bases, J shed 5 bases, and the junction held 12 bases outside the gene matches. Germline V gene lookup returns CDR1 LGHDT and CDR2 YNNKEL (reference sequence). The CDR3 covers 18 residues. The CDR3 coding sequence is TGTGCCAGCAGCCCACGACTCAGACTAGCGGGGGGACGAGATACGCAGTATTTT. Translating gives CASSPRLRLAGGRDTQYF.

This clone has just a few counts. The chain is built from TRBV3-1 (or the pseudogene TRBV3-2) and TRBJ2-7, with 9 nucleotides matching TRBD1. With V trimmed by 11 bases and J by 3 bases, 5 bases remained unmatched. This CDR3 spans 12 amino acids. CDR1 is LGHDT and CDR2 is YNNKEL in the germline V gene (reference sequence). The CDR3 region has the DNA TGTGCCTCGGGACAGGGTATCTACGAGCAGTACTTC. Its protein is CASGQGIYEQYF.

The V and J genes are TRBV19 and TRBJ1-1, with 10 bases aligning to TRBD1. V was pared by 7 bases and J by 3 bases, with 2 bases of the junction left unmatched. The germline CDR1 and CDR2 sequences are LNHDA and SQIVND (reference sequence). The CDR3 loop spans 13 amino acids. The CDR3 DNA reads as TGTGCCAGTAACGACAGGGGGCACACTGAAGCTTTCTTT. It codes for CASNDRGHTEAFF.

The chain has TRBV28 and TRBJ1-4; tentatively, D is TRBD1 (6 bases). CDR1 is MDHEN and CDR2 is SYDVKM in the germline V gene. V dropped 2 bases and J dropped 6 bases, with 13 bases sitting between them. This CDR3 region has 15 residues. The CDR3 protein is CASSLGGASDEKLFF. The CDR3 nucleotides read TGTGCCAGCAGTTTAGGGGGCGCTTCAGATGAAAAACTGTTTTTT. The whole variable domain, filled in from reference TRBV28 and TRBJ1-4, reads DVKVTQSSRYLVKRTGEKVFLECVQDMDHENMFWYRQDPGLGLRLIYFSYDVKMKEKGDIPEGYSVSREKKERFSLILESASTNQTSMYLCASSLGGASDEKLFFGSGTQLSVL.

The chain has TRBV7-9 and TRBJ2-4, with D maybe TRBD1 (5 bases). The ends were cut back, 0 bases at V and 13 bases at J, with 13 bases in the middle. CDR1 is SEHNR and CDR2 is FQNEAQ in the germline V gene (reference sequence). This CDR3 is 13 amino acids long. CDR3 region: CASSLAPDRQQYF. CDR3 nucleotide sequence: TGTGCCAGCAGCTTAGCCCCAGACAGACAACAGTACTTC.

The rearrangement uses TRBV2 and TRBJ1-4; maybe TRBD1 (6 bases). CDR1 is SNHLY and CDR2 is FYNNEI in the germline V gene. This CDR3 spans 13 amino acids. Deletions cut 7 bases from V and 7 bases from J, with 13 bases between. Here the CDR3 DNA reads TGTGCCAGCAACAGGGTAATCGGTGAAAAACTGTTTTTT. Its protein product is CASNRVIGEKLFF.

This clone was seen only once. The V call is TRBV19, the J call TRBJ1-1; the D gene is possibly TRBD1 (5 bases). CDR3 size: 14 residues. Germline assignment: CDR1 LNHDA and CDR2 SQIVND (reference sequence). The germline V and J ends were trimmed by 2 bases and 7 bases, with 14 bases remaining between them. This chain's CDR3 is CASSIRGREGEAFF. In DNA, the CDR3 is TGTGCCAGTAGTATAAGGGGCAGGGAGGGTGAAGCTTTCTTT.

This chain uses TRBV20-1 with TRBJ2-7; unclear D gene. The V end was cut by 6 bases, the J end by 3 bases, with 9 bases between. The germline CDR1 and CDR2 sequences are DFQATT and SNEGSKA (reference sequence). This CDR3 contains 11 residues. The CDR3 DNA is TGCAGTGCGAGAAGAGACTACGAGCAGTACGTC. It specifies CSARRDYEQYV.

The chain is built from TRBV7-2 and TRBJ1-2; TRBD1 agrees at 7 bases. CDR1 and CDR2 from the germline V gene are SGHTA and FQGNSA. V gave up 2 bases and J gave up 6 bases; unmatched junction bases: 3. This CDR3 has 13 amino acids. CDR3 amino acids: CASSLTGDDGYTF. In DNA, the CDR3 is TGTGCCAGCAGCTTAACAGGGGACGATGGCTACACCTTC.

V gene TRBV6-4 combines with J gene TRBJ2-2, with 7 bases that match TRBD1. The CDR3 covers 14 residues. V shed 6 bases, J shed 3 bases, and the junction held 4 bases outside the gene matches. CDR1 and CDR2 from the germline V gene are MRHNA and SNTAGT. CDR3 amino acids: CASRKGQYTGELFF. The CDR3, as DNA: TGTGCCAGCAGGAAGGGACAGTACACCGGGGAGCTGTTTTTT.

The V gene is TRBV28, the J gene TRBJ2-7; 8 nucleotides agree with TRBD1. Germline trimming cut 2 bases from V and 3 bases from J; bases unmatched to any gene: 9. The CDR3 contains 16 residues. CDR1 is MDHEN and CDR2 is SYDVKM in the germline V gene. The CDR3 loop is CASSLRAPGQGYEQYF. The CDR3 nucleotides are TGTGCCAGCAGTTTACGGGCCCCCGGACAGGGCTACGAGCAGTACTTC.

This clone was observed a single time. The genes are TRBV27 and TRBJ1-5; no firm D call. The CDR3 length is 14 residues. V lost 3 bases and J 0 bases, leaving 6 bases between the germline ends. Germline V CDR1 and CDR2: MNHEY, SMNVEV (reference sequence). CDR3 amino acids: CASSLRSSNQPQHF. CDR3 coding DNA: TGTGCCAGCAGTTTGCGGTCTAGCAATCAGCCCCAGCATTTT.

The CDR3 reads CASSHLILETGLYF. The DNA of the CDR3 is TGCGCCAGCAGCCACCTTATTTTGGAGACCGGGTTATATTTT. The chain recombines TRBV5-1 with TRBJ2-3; no firm D call. The V end was cut by 4 bases, the J end by 15 bases, with 24 bases between. CDR3 length: 14 amino acids. The germline gives CDR1 SGHRS, CDR2 YFSETQ.

The J gene is TRBJ2-5, the V gene TRBV6-2 or TRBV6-3, with D tentatively TRBD1 (6 bases). The CDR3 loop spans 21 amino acids. The V end lost 1 base, the J end lost 0 bases, and 27 bases lay between the germline ends. Germline lookup yields CDR1 MNHEY and CDR2 SVGEGT. The CDR3 sequence is CASSYFFPGQPGALDQETQYF. In DNA form, the CDR3 reads TGTGCCAGCAGTTACTTTTTCCCCGGACAGCCCGGAGCACTGGACCAAGAGACCCAGTACTTC.

J is TRBJ1-2 and V is TRBV27; D gene uncertain. V lost 2 bases and J 8 bases, leaving 15 bases between the germline ends. CDR3 length: 14 residues. Germline values: CDR1 MNHEY, CDR2 SMNVEV (reference sequence). This CDR3 is CASSLNSAGRGYTF. In nucleotides, the CDR3 is TGTGCCAGCAGTTTAAACAGCGCGGGTAGGGGCTACACCTTC.

The chain is built from TRBV9 and TRBJ2-3; tentative D call: TRBD2 (5 bases). V lost 4 bases and J lost 0, with 9 bases in between. The germline V gene encodes CDR1 SGDLS and CDR2 YYNGEE. The CDR3 loop spans 14 amino acids. In DNA, the CDR3 is TGTGCCAGCAGCCCAGCGGCCAGCACAGATACGCAGTATTTT. Amino acids: CASSPAASTDTQYF.

The rearrangement uses TRBV5-1 and TRBJ2-2; 9 bases line up with TRBD1. CDR1 and CDR2 from the germline V gene are SGHRS and YFSETQ. V dropped 4 bases and J dropped 0; count of bases not matched to a gene: 7. The CDR3 sequence is 17 residues long. CDR3 sequence: CASSKNTGGPNTGELFF. The CDR3 DNA is TGCGCCAGCAGCAAGAATACAGGGGGCCCGAACACCGGGGAGCTGTTTTTT.

The chain carries TRBV4-1 and TRBJ1-3; D is uncertain. V lost 2 bases and J lost 0, with 11 bases in between. CDR1 is MGHRA, CDR2 YSYEKL, per germline. The CDR3 is 16 amino acids. The CDR3 protein is CASSQHAISSGNTIYF. DNA of the CDR3: TGCGCCAGCAGCCAACATGCCATCAGCTCTGGAAACACCATATATTTT.

This chain links TRBV5-6 with TRBJ2-4, with a possible D match to TRBD1 (5 bases). The CDR3 runs to 15 residues. V lost 4 bases, J lost 0 bases, and 11 bases lay in between. From germline, CDR1 is SGHDT and CDR2 YYEEEE. The CDR3 spells CASSTQVLAKNIQYF. The CDR3 nucleotides read TGTGCCAGCAGCACACAGGTATTAGCCAAAAACATTCAGTACTTC.

The chain links TRBV7-3 to TRBJ2-2; D is undetermined. The germline gives CDR1 SGHTA, CDR2 FQGTGA. The CDR3 is 14 amino acids. V lost 2 bases, J lost 1 base, and 5 bases lay in between. CDR3 residues: CASSLLRNTGELFF. CDR3 DNA: TGTGCCAGCAGCTTATTGAGGAACACCGGGGAGCTGTTTTTT.

The J gene is TRBJ1-2, the V gene TRBV19; TRBD1 is a possible D gene (6 bases). The germline CDR1 and CDR2 sequences are LNHDA and SQIVND (reference sequence). V lost 3 bases and J 0 bases, leaving 14 bases between the germline ends. The CDR3 runs to 16 residues. The CDR3 protein is CASSISRQATNYGYTF. The CDR3 DNA reads as TGTGCCAGTAGTATTTCCCGACAGGCTACTAACTATGGCTACACCTTC.

This clone was seen more than once but under ten times. This chain links TRBV18 with TRBJ1-5; D may be TRBD1 (6 bases). This CDR3 spans 15 amino acids. Germline-derived CDR1 and CDR2 are KGHSH and LQKENI. V lost 9 bases to trimming and J lost 2 bases, with 17 bases between them. The CDR3 DNA reads as TGTGCCAGTGCCGTAGGCAGGGGCGGCAATCAGCCCCAGCATTTT. This encodes CASAVGRGGNQPQHF.

The rearrangement links TRBV28 to TRBJ1-2; D is unresolved. The CDR3 covers 15 residues. Trimming removed 5 bases at V and 4 bases at J, with 17 bases between. Germline loops: CDR1 MDHEN, CDR2 SYDVKM. The CDR3 spells CASSLLVSSPYGYTF. As DNA, the CDR3 is TGTGCCAGCAGTCTATTAGTCTCTTCCCCCTATGGCTACACCTTC.